This T cell receptor (beta chain) emerged from a study of blood T cell repertoires in COVID-19. For the study at large: COVID-19 samples collected from the United States, Italy and Spain covered acute and convalescent phases.

How the authors handled the data: Quantification of nucleated cells was approximated via reference gene primer amplification. Here immunoSEQ multiplex PCR was the method, and the copy in TCRdb shows in-frame clones only, minus some. V and J calls and clone size are given by that table; D and trimming were obtained from the DNA. The sample comprises 490,000 or so clones, roughly 88% of which are singletons, and 1.5% to 2% rests with the top ten. Between the trimmed V and J ends, which lost 5 bases and 4 bases, there was a span of 20 bases. This CDR3 is built from 17 residues. Per germline, CDR1 SGHAT and CDR2 FQNNGV. Donors in Cohort 3 who had recovered were those with two negative PCRs, healthcare professional clearance, or resolution of their symptoms.

This sequence joins TRBV11-2 and TRBJ2-2; D perhaps matches TRBD1 (6 bases). Sequenced: PBMCs or T cells enriched from blood (not recorded which). This sequence was found in a middle-aged woman who had recovered from COVID-19. Written as DNA, the CDR3 is TGTGCCAGCAGCCAACAAAGGGGGAGAGGGGGCACCGGGGAGCTGTTTTTT. Encoded protein: CASSQQRGRGGTGELFF.